This T cell receptor (beta chain) derives from a study of human thymus T cells. The assay was immunoSEQ multiplex PCR, and TCRdb's table has in-frame clones only and misses some. The repertoire holds about 44,000 clones, with about 94% as singletons. This CDR3 comprises 14 residues. The V and J ends lost 1 base and 4 bases, in that order; junction bases with no gene match: 2. Germline CDR1 reads MDHEN; CDR2 reads SYDVKM. Healthy Finnish infants having corrective surgery for congenital heart defects served as donors. The TCR originated in a boy under two years old with a congenital heart defect but otherwise immunologically healthy. This chain links TRBV28 with TRBJ2-5; 8 nucleotides match TRBD1. Sequencing input: blood. DNA for the CDR3: TGTGCCAGCAGTTTATCAACAGGGGGAGAGACCCAGTACTTC. The encoded protein is CASSLSTGGETQYF.